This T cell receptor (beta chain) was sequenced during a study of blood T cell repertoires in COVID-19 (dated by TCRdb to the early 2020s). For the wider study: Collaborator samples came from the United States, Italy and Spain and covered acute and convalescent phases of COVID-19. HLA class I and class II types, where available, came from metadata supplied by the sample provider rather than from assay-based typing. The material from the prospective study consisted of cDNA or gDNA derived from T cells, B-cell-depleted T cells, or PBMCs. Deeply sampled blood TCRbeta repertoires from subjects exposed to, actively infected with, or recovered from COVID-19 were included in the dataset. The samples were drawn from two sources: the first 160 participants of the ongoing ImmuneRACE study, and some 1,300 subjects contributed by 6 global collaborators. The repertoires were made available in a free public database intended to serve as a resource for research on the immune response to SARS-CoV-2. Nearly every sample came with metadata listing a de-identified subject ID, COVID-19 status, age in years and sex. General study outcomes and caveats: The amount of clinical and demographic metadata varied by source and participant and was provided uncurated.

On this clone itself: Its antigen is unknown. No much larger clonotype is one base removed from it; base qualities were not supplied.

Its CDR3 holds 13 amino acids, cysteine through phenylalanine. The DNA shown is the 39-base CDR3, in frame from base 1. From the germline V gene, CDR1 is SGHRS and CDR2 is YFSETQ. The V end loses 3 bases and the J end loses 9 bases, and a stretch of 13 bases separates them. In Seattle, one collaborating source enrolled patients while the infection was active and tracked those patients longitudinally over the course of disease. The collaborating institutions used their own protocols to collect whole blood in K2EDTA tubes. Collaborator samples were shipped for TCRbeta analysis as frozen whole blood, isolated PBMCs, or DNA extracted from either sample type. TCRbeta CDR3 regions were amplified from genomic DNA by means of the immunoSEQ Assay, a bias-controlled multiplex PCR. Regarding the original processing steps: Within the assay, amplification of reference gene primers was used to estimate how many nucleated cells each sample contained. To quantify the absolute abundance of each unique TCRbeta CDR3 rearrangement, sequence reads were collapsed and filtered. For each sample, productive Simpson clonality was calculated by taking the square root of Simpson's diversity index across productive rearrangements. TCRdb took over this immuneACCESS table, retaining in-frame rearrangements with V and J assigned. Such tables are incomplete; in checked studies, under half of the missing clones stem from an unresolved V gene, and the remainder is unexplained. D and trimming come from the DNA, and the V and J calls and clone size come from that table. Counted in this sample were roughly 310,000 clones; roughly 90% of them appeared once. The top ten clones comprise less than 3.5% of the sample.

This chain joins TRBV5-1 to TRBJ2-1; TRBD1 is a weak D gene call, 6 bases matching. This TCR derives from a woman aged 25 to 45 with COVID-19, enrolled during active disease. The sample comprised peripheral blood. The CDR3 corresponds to CASSSTGKVEQFF. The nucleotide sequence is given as TGCGCCAGCAGCTCTACAGGGAAGGTTGAGCAGTTCTTC.